This T cell receptor beta chain stems from a study of persistence of HIV-infected CD4 T cells. The libraries were made with immunoSEQ version 4 in survey mode. This table comes from immunoSEQ multiplex PCR, and its TCRdb copy is limited to in-frame clones, with some not included. Of 50,000 to 65,000 clones listed, about 69% are singletons. To note about this clone: Its target is not known.

Trimming took 2 bases from V and 2 from J, leaving 10 bases between them. This CDR3 is 15 amino acids long. Per the germline V gene, CDR1 is SGHRS and CDR2 is YFSETQ. An overlapping HIV-1 Gag peptide pool stimulated these cells at roughly 0.97 ug/peptide/mL. Sorted nonresponding memory CD4+ T cells were CD40L-negative, CD69-negative, CD45RO-high. V usage is TRBV5-1 and J usage is TRBJ2-2; no definite D call. The source of this sequence is an adult man with HIV who was CMV-seropositive. The sample in question was CD4+ T cells sorted from PBMCs after approximately 19-hour stimulation, obtained from a patient who received antiretroviral therapy. The CDR3 sequence: CASSLLSLNTGELFF. The DNA of the CDR3 is TGCGCCAGCAGCTTATTGAGTCTAAACACCGGGGAGCTGTTTTTT.